This T cell receptor (beta chain) was obtained from a study of blood T cell repertoires in COVID-19. On the study more broadly: Donors in the United States, Italy and Spain gave samples during acute or convalescent COVID-19. Sources were T cells, B-cell-depleted T cells, or PBMCs; the material itself was cDNA or gDNA.

Original processing methods: From reference gene primer amplification, estimates of nucleated cell counts were derived. This table comes from immunoSEQ multiplex PCR, and its TCRdb copy is limited to in-frame clones, with some not included. Clone size and V and J calls were adopted from that table, with D and trimming inferred from the DNA. This table has 150,000 or so clones, approximately 86% appearing once. In germline, CDR1 is KGHSH, CDR2 LQKENI. The CDR3 extends over 14 amino acids. Trimming took 5 bases from V and 5 from J; bases not matched to a gene: 7. The sequence came from a woman aged 60-75 years with acute or convalescent COVID-19. Source material: peripheral blood. V and J are TRBV18 and TRBJ1-2, with 8 bases identical to TRBD1. This CDR3 is CASSTDRGGYGYTF. For the CDR3, the DNA is TGTGCCAGCTCAACCGACAGGGGAGGGTATGGCTACACCTTC.